This TCR beta chain was recorded in a study of OX40 agonist ivuxolimab in advanced cancers. This clone occurred a few times. This CDR3 region has 14 residues. Trimming pared 2 bases from V and 2 bases from J, leaving 8 bases between. Germline V gene data show CDR1 as SGHTA and CDR2 as FQGTGA. Method: immunoSEQ multiplex PCR; TCRdb's copy keeps in-frame clones and lacks some. This table has approximately 87,000 clones, approximately 89% appearing once. The sequence was obtained from an adult with an advanced solid tumor such as melanoma, head and neck, liver or kidney cancer. Source: CD4+ or CD8+ T cells sorted from blood, taken in a trial of the OX40 agonist ivuxolimab. This sequence joins TRBV7-3 and TRBJ2-3; no reliable D call. CDR3 DNA: TGTGCCAGCAGCTTAGGCGCACCCACAGATACGCAGTATTTT. Residues: CASSLGAPTDTQYF.